The 31 T cell receptor beta chains in this list originate from one sample, sequenced in a study of beta chain features in type 1 diabetes. TCRB transcripts that were expressed got sequenced, as all of the isolated RNA had been reverse transcribed. Some clones are missing from TCRdb's copy, which holds only in-frame ones; the method was immunoSEQ multiplex PCR. The table shows 250,000 to 350,000 clones, with 14% occurring only once. Material for sequencing was central memory CD4+ T cells from blood. All receptors derive from a man younger than 45 in good health.

This clone was counted only a few times. This chain uses TRBV2 with TRBJ2-5; D might be TRBD2 (6 bases). The germline V gene encodes CDR1 SNHLY and CDR2 FYNNEI. Trimming stripped 0 bases from V and 5 bases from J, with 13 bases between. This CDR3 has 15 residues. This chain's CDR3 is CASSEAWAGSETQYF. CDR3 nucleotides: TGTGCCAGCAGTGAAGCGTGGGCGGGATCGGAGACCCAGTACTTC.

With respect to this clone: The junction departs from germline at one end; a sequencing error may be responsible. V is TRBV5-4 and J is TRBJ2-4; unclear D gene. Germline assignment: CDR1 SGHNT and CDR2 YYREEE (reference sequence). The CDR3 covers 16 residues. CDR3 sequence: CASSQGQAFAKNIQYF. As DNA, the CDR3 is TGCGCCAGCAGCCAAGGTCAGGCGTTTGCCAAAAACATTCAGTACTTC.

This sequence joins TRBV11-3 and TRBJ2-1; 9 bases map to TRBD2. Looked up from germline, CDR1 is SGHNT and CDR2 is YENEEA. This CDR3 has 15 amino acids. The trim removed 5 bases at V and 7 bases at J, leaving 9 bases unmatched. The chain's CDR3 is CASSVGASGMNEQFF. The CDR3 DNA is TGTGCCAGCAGCGTAGGGGCTAGCGGGATGAATGAGCAGTTCTTC.

In this sample, this clone turned up a few times. V usage is TRBV7-2 and J usage is TRBJ2-7; 11 nucleotides align to TRBD1. This CDR3 has 16 amino acids. V dropped 1 base and J dropped 4; count of bases not matched to a gene: 6. Germline values: CDR1 SGHTA, CDR2 FQGNSA. This chain's CDR3 is CASSLGPDRGRYEQYV. The CDR3 DNA reads TGTGCCAGCAGCTTAGGCCCGGACAGGGGGCGGTACGAGCAGTACGTC.

This clone turned up a few times. The rearrangement uses TRBV11-3 and TRBJ2-2, with a tentative D call TRBD2 (6 bases). The length of the CDR3 is 15 residues. Trimming removed 3 bases from V and 6 bases from J, with 14 bases in between. Germline V gives CDR1 SGHNT, CDR2 YENEEA. The CDR3 is CASSFAGPRAGELFF. The CDR3 DNA reads TGTGCCAGCAGCTTTGCGGGACCCCGCGCCGGGGAGCTGTTTTTT.

V is TRBV4-1 and J is TRBJ2-7; D remains unclear. This CDR3 comprises 15 residues. V dropped 0 bases and J dropped 3 bases, with 12 bases sitting between them. Germline V gives CDR1 MGHRA, CDR2 YSYEKL. CDR3 bases: TGCGCCAGCAGCCAAGATCTGGCAGGATTCTACGAGCAGTACTTC. Translation: CASSQDLAGFYEQYF.

The chain joins TRBV6-1 to TRBJ1-2; 11 bases are shared with TRBD1. Germline V gives CDR1 MNHNS, CDR2 SASEGT. The CDR3 consists of 14 residues. V lost 6 bases, J lost 7 bases, and 7 bases stayed unmatched. CDR3 DNA sequence: TGTGCCAGCAGCCACCGGGACAGGGGGTTTGGCTACACCTTC. Translating it yields CASSHRDRGFGYTF.

V is TRBV28 and J is TRBJ1-6; D unresolved. V lost 7 bases, J lost 6 bases, and 10 bases lay in between. Looked up from germline, CDR1 is MDHEN and CDR2 is SYDVKM. There are 13 residues in the CDR3. CDR3 sequence reads: CASMSQSNSPLHF. CDR3 in DNA: TGTGCCAGCATGAGTCAGAGTAATTCACCCCTCCACTTT.

As regards this clone: Sequence at one end of the junction differs from germline and may be a read error. V is TRBV9 and J is TRBJ2-3; a possible D gene is TRBD1 (5 bases). The CDR3 consists of 15 residues. Per germline, CDR1 SGDLS and CDR2 YYNGEE. The CDR3 sequence: CASCVGHTSTDTQYF. DNA for the CDR3: TGTGCCAGCTGCGTTGGACACACTAGCACAGATACGCAGTATTTT.

The chain is built from TRBV6-8 and TRBJ2-7; D gene ambiguous. Germline CDR1 reads MNHGY; CDR2 reads SAAAGT. This CDR3 is 15 amino acids long. V was shortened by 4 bases and J by 1 base, with 14 bases between the two germline ends. CDR3 residues: CASSLPRSLSYEQYF. The CDR3 DNA is TGTGCCAGCAGTTTACCTCGGTCCCTTTCCTACGAGCAGTACTTC.

This clone turned up a few times. The CDR3 sequence: CAWSVGGTGGYTF. For the CDR3, the DNA is TGTGCCTGGAGTGTAGGCGGGACAGGGGGCTACACCTTC. The J gene is TRBJ1-2, the V gene TRBV30, with 9 bases aligning to TRBD1. Germline CDR1 GTSNPN, CDR2 SVGIG (reference sequence). There are 13 residues in the CDR3. The J segment lost 8 bases and the V segment lost 0 bases, leaving 4 bases of the junction unmatched.

Concerning this clone itself: A junction boundary mismatches the germline segment, possibly from a read error. V is TRBV12-5 and J is TRBJ1-5; TRBD1 matches 7 bases. Germline V gene lookup returns CDR1 LGHNT and CDR2 FRNRAP. The CDR3 has 13 residues. The CDR3 bases are TGTCCTAGTCAGGGGGGGGGCAATCAGCCCCAGCATTTT. Its protein is CPSQGGGNQPQHF.

This clone appeared many times. The V call is TRBV18, the J call TRBJ2-3; D gene ambiguous. V shed 4 bases and J shed 6 bases, with 14 bases lying between them. This CDR3 region has 14 residues. Germline V lookup: CDR1 KGHSH, CDR2 LQKENI. The CDR3 DNA reads TGTGCCAGCTCACAAGAGACACCACCGGATACGCAGTATTTT. Encoded protein: CASSQETPPDTQYF.

This chain joins TRBV4-3 and TRBJ2-5, with 8 bases identical to TRBD1. The germline V gene encodes CDR1 LGHNA and CDR2 YSLEER. The CDR3 contains 19 residues. The ends lost 3 bases at V and 2 bases at J; junction bases unmatched: 17. CDR3 sequence: CASSQSGGAAAGVQETQYF. CDR3 DNA: TGCGCCAGCAGCCAGTCAGGGGGCGCCGCTGCCGGGGTTCAAGAGACCCAGTACTTC.

The chain combines TRBV5-4 with TRBJ2-5; tentatively, D is TRBD1 (6 bases). The CDR3 length is 15 residues. V was clipped by 4 bases and J by 3 bases, with 16 bases between them. Germline values: CDR1 SGHNT, CDR2 YYREEE (reference sequence). Written as DNA, the CDR3 is TGTGCCAGCAGCACACAGGGCCGCAGTAAAGAGACCCAGTACTTC. Translated, it gives CASSTQGRSKETQYF.

This clone was picked up many times. The V and J genes are TRBV5-1 and TRBJ2-7; 8 bases are shared with TRBD1. Germline lookup yields CDR1 SGHRS and CDR2 YFSETQ. The CDR3 is 16 residues long. With V trimmed by 4 bases and J by 2 bases, 11 bases remained unmatched. CDR3 region: CASSRAHGQGPYEQYF. In DNA, the CDR3 is TGCGCCAGCAGCCGGGCGCATGGACAGGGACCCTACGAGCAGTACTTC.

This clone was counted only a few times. This rearrangement joins TRBV2 to TRBJ1-6; no clear D. The CDR3 contains 13 residues. V was cut by 3 bases and J by 10 bases, with 10 bases left in between. CDR1 and CDR2 (germline): SNHLY, FYNNEI. CDR3 amino acids: CASSDQAESPLHF. The CDR3 DNA follows: TGTGCCAGCAGTGATCAGGCAGAATCACCCCTCCACTTT.

V and J are TRBV5-6 and TRBJ2-5; tentatively, D is TRBD1 (6 bases). Germline CDR1 SGHDT, CDR2 YYEEEE. V was clipped by 0 bases and J by 5 bases, with 17 bases between them. This CDR3 spans 16 amino acids. The chain's CDR3 is CASSLAGRAGDETQYF. As DNA, the CDR3 is TGTGCCAGCAGCTTGGCCGGTCGGGCAGGGGATGAGACCCAGTACTTC.

This clone was observed a few times. The chain links TRBV6-1 to TRBJ2-3; D is unresolved. This CDR3 has 15 amino acids. Between the trimmed V and J ends, which lost 10 bases and 5 bases, there was a span of 22 bases. The germline V gene encodes CDR1 MNHNS and CDR2 SASEGT. The CDR3 loop reads CAIGPTGFSRDTQYF. Here the CDR3 DNA reads TGTGCCATCGGGCCGACCGGCTTTAGTAGAGATACGCAGTATTTT.

This clone was counted once. J is TRBJ2-7 and V is TRBV7-2, with TRBD2 matching over 7 bases. Germline V gene data show CDR1 as SGHTA and CDR2 as FQGNSA. The J segment lost 6 bases and the V segment lost 0 bases, leaving 14 bases of the junction unmatched. This CDR3 comprises 17 residues. The CDR3 nucleotides read TGTGCCAGCAGCTTAGCGAATAAGCAGCGGGGCCCCCCCGAGCAGTACGTC. Its translation: CASSLANKQRGPPEQYV.

This clone came up a few times. The chain couples TRBV28 to TRBJ1-2; 7 nucleotides agree with TRBD1. The CDR3 is 15 residues long. V trimming: 3 bases; J trimming: 8 bases; junction bases outside the gene matches: 12. Germline V gives CDR1 MDHEN, CDR2 SYDVKM. CDR3 amino acids: CASSFSDRAREGYTF. The CDR3 region has the DNA TGTGCCAGCAGTTTTTCTGACAGGGCAAGGGAGGGCTACACCTTC.

V gene TRBV23-1 combines with J gene TRBJ1-3, with a possible D match to TRBD1 (6 bases). TRBV23-1 is given ORF status, its function remaining uncertain. The V end was cut by 0 bases, the J end by 6 bases, with 18 bases between. There are 17 residues in the CDR3. The CDR3 is CASSQSKTGQILNTIYF. CDR3 coding DNA: TGCGCCAGCAGTCAATCTAAGACAGGACAGATTTTAAACACCATATATTTT.

In its sample, this clone was seen many times. The rearrangement uses TRBV21-1 and TRBJ2-7; the table calls TRBD1, which could not be checked here. TRBV21-1 is annotated as a pseudogene. The CDR3 runs to 16 residues. The CDR3 spells CASSKARTGDCYEQYF. In DNA, the CDR3 is TGTGCCAGCAGCAAAGCACGGACAGGGGATTGCTACGAGCAGTACTTC.

Only a few counts were recorded for this clone. The rearrangement uses TRBV7-2 and TRBJ1-6, with a tentative D call TRBD1 (6 bases). CDR3 length: 15 amino acids. The germline V gene encodes CDR1 SGHTA and CDR2 FQGNSA. V was pared by 1 base and J by 8 bases, with 12 bases between. CDR3 nucleotide sequence: TGTGCCAGCAGCTTAGAAGGGGGGCCAGATTCACCCCTCCACTTT. Translated, it gives CASSLEGGPDSPLHF.

The chain employs TRBV6-5 and TRBJ2-7; D ambiguous. Between the trimmed V and J ends, which lost 8 bases and 4 bases, there was a span of 12 bases. CDR1 and CDR2 (germline): MNHEY, SVGAGI. The CDR3 has 12 amino acids. Here the CDR3 reads CASVVGFYEQYF. The CDR3 DNA reads as TGTGCCAGCGTGGTTGGATTTTACGAGCAGTACTTC.

This clone showed up just once. This sequence joins TRBV6-5 and TRBJ1-2; the D gene is possibly TRBD1 (6 bases). Per the germline V gene, CDR1 is MNHEY and CDR2 is SVGAGI. This CDR3 contains 15 residues. V lost 5 bases and J 1 base, leaving 14 bases between the germline ends. DNA for the CDR3: TGTGCCAGCAGTCAGACAGGCAATAGTAACTATGGCTACACCTTC. It encodes CASSQTGNSNYGYTF.

Only a few counts were recorded for this clone. The chain links TRBV7-6 to TRBJ2-7, with D perhaps TRBD1 (6 bases). The CDR3 covers 15 residues. V was trimmed by 5 bases and J by 6 bases, leaving 20 bases between them. CDR1 SGHVS and CDR2 FNYEAQ come from the germline V gene. CDR3 region: CASSNRAGAWGEQYF. Written as DNA, the CDR3 is TGTGCCAGCAGCAACAGGGCAGGTGCTTGGGGCGAGCAGTACTTC.

The chain recombines TRBV5-8 with TRBJ2-3; 12 nucleotides agree with TRBD2. The J segment lost 1 base and the V segment lost 1 base, leaving 7 bases of the junction unmatched. The CDR3 covers 18 residues. The germline V gene has CDR1 SGHTS and CDR2 YDEGEE. The chain's CDR3 is CASSLTLAGGLGTDTQYF. The CDR3 DNA is TGTGCCAGCAGCTTGACCCTAGCGGGAGGGCTTGGCACAGATACGCAGTATTTT.

This chain links TRBV6-5 with TRBJ2-7, with TRBD2 matching 7 bases. CDR1 is MNHEY and CDR2 is SVGAGI in the germline V gene. This CDR3 spans 11 amino acids. V lost 7 bases to trimming and J lost 9 bases; unmatched junction nucleotides: 6. The CDR3 region has the DNA TGTGCCAGCAACCAGGGAGGGAGGCAGTACTTC. As protein: CASNQGGRQYF.

The rearrangement links TRBV7-9 to TRBJ1-1; D gene uncertain. CDR1 is SEHNR and CDR2 is FQNEAQ in the germline V gene (reference sequence). This CDR3 is 13 amino acids long. V was shortened by 2 bases and J by 1 base, with 5 bases between the two germline ends. CDR3 in amino acids: CASSLSGNTEAFF. The CDR3 DNA reads as TGTGCCAGCAGCTTAAGCGGGAACACTGAAGCTTTCTTT. Combining the CDR3 with reference TRBV7-9 and TRBJ1-1 gives the whole variable domain DTGVSQNPRHKITKRGQNVTFRCDPISEHNRLYWYRQTLGQGPEFLTYFQNEAQLEKSRLLSDRFSAERPKGSFSTLEIQRTEQGDSAMYLCASSLSGNTEAFFGQGTRLTVV.

This clone was seen a few times. The V call is TRBV6-5, the J call TRBJ2-2, with 7 bases aligning to TRBD2. CDR1 MNHEY and CDR2 SVGAGI come from the germline V gene. V dropped 6 bases and J dropped 1; count of bases not matched to a gene: 2. The CDR3 loop spans 14 amino acids. In DNA form, the CDR3 reads TGTGCCAGCAGGAGGGAGGGGAACACCGGGGAGCTGTTTTTT. Amino acid sequence: CASRREGNTGELFF.